The rows below give T cell receptor beta chains drawn from one sample of a study of control samples from healthy donors and cancer patients. The protocol was immunoSEQ multiplex PCR, while the TCRdb copy is restricted to in-frame clones and leaves out a portion. This sample has 75,000 to 95,000 clones, with around 85% found just once. Sequenced: PBMCs. The source of these receptors is a man between 65 and 85 years old with lung cancer. Both conserved end residues are part of each CDR3. A D gene is named only where the DNA matches it firmly. Clone size is not always given. Where it is, it says once, few, many or a class for expanded clones.

>TRBV18|TRBJ1-1|TRBD1|.
CASSPGQGRTEAFF
TGTGCCAGCTCACCCGGACAGGGAAGGACTGAAGCTTTCTTT
>TRBV6-2/TRBV6-3|TRBJ2-6|TRBD1|.
CASNPGTGKSGANVLTF
TGTGCCAGCAACCCCGGGACAGGGAAGTCCGGGGCCAACGTCCTGACTTTC
>TRBV7-9|TRBJ2-5|TRBD1|.
CASSSGTDFPETQYF
TGTGCCAGCAGCTCCGGGACAGACTTTCCGGAGACCCAGTACTTC
>TRBV24-1|TRBJ1-2|.|.
CATSDAGTLRNGYTF
TGTGCCACCAGTGATGCCGGAACCCTGAGGAATGGCTACACCTTC
>TRBV6-5|TRBJ1-4|.|.
CASSSGSTNEKLFF
TGTGCCAGCAGTTCAGGGAGCACTAATGAAAAACTGTTTTTT
>TRBV20-1|TRBJ2-7|TRBD1|.
CSAPTGAGWYF
TGCAGTGCCCCGACAGGGGCGGGTTGGTACTTC
>TRBV27|TRBJ1-3|.|.
CASSARLLSDTIYF
TGTGCCAGCAGTGCACGCCTCCTTTCAGACACCATATATTTT
>TRBV7-9|TRBJ1-1|TRBD1|many
CASSGTGGWTEAFF
TGTGCCAGCAGCGGTACAGGGGGGTGGACTGAAGCTTTCTTT
>TRBV20-1|TRBJ2-5|TRBD2|.
CSAGRGETQYF
TGCAGTGCGGGGCGGGGGGAGACCCAGTACTTC
>TRBV19|TRBJ1-5|.|.
CASSIANGPNQPQHF
TGTGCCAGTAGTATAGCGAACGGACCCAATCAGCCCCAGCATTTT
>TRBV6-5|TRBJ1-1|TRBD1|once
CASGDRMNTEAFF
TGTGCCAGCGGGGACAGGATGAACACTGAAGCTTTCTTT
>TRBV2|TRBJ1-5|.|.
CASSRTLSNQPQHF
TGTGCCAGCAGTAGGACCCTTAGCAATCAGCCCCAGCATTTT
>TRBV19|TRBJ1-1|.|.
CASSRYWGNTEAFF
TGTGCCAGTAGTCGATACTGGGGGAACACTGAAGCTTTCTTT
>TRBV14|TRBJ2-3|.|.
CASSPHQGTAQYF
TGTGCCAGCAGCCCCCACCAGGGGACGGCGCAGTATTTT
>TRBV6-1|TRBJ1-1|.|.
CASSEEGGRGRFAEAFF
TGTGCCAGCAGTGAAGAGGGGGGACGGGGTAGGTTCGCTGAAGCTTTCTTT
>TRBV10-1|TRBJ1-5|.|.
CAGPGGGRPQHF
TGCGCCGGGCCCGGCGGGGGGAGGCCCCAGCATTTT
>TRBV19|TRBJ2-7|.|.
CATTDSYEQYF
TGTGCCACCACGGACTCCTACGAGCAGTACTTC
>TRBV7-2|TRBJ1-1|.|once
CASSLGGRGTEAFF
TGTGCCAGCAGCTTAGGGGGGCGCGGCACTGAAGCTTTCTTT
>TRBV23-1|TRBJ2-7|.|.
CASSLFGRGNF
.
>TRBV12-5|TRBJ1-2|TRBD1|.
CASGDLGQIYGYTF
TGTGCTAGTGGCGATTTGGGACAGATCTATGGCTACACCTTC
>TRBV7-9|TRBJ1-3|.|.
CASAEPGNTIYF
TGTGCCAGCGCAGAACCTGGAAACACCATATATTTT
>TRBV10-2|TRBJ1-2|.|.
CASSESGITYGYTF
TGCGCCAGCAGTGAGTCGGGAATTACCTATGGCTACACCTTC
>TRBV3-1/TRBV3-2|TRBJ2-5|.|few
CASSQDPGAETQYF
TGTGCCAGCAGCCAAGATCCCGGGGCAGAGACCCAGTACTTC
>TRBV5-6|TRBJ2-1|TRBD2|.
CASSLGLAGGPNEQFF
TGTGCCAGCAGCTTGGGACTAGCGGGGGGGCCAAATGAGCAGTTCTTC
>TRBV30|TRBJ1-2|.|.
CAFKGSGLGYGYTF
TGTGCCTTTAAAGGGTCGGGGCTAGGGTATGGCTACACCTTC
>TRBV7-2|TRBJ1-1|.|.
CASSLGGPGEAFF
TGTGCCAGCAGCTTAGGGGGCCCAGGTGAAGCTTTCTTT